The 11 T cell receptor beta chains below all came from one sample that was sequenced in a study of tumor-infiltrating lymphocytes in localized non-small cell lung cancer. Generated by immunoSEQ multiplex PCR, the TCRdb table keeps only in-frame clones and is missing some. The sample includes 6,400 or so clones, less than 75% of them seen just once. What was sequenced was uninvolved lung tissue not adjacent to the tumor. The receptors were gathered from a human donor with non-small cell lung cancer.

This clone was seen once. The rearrangement joins TRBV7-8 to TRBJ1-5, with 8 bases that match TRBD1. Germline V gene data show CDR1 as SGHVS and CDR2 as FQNEAQ. V was clipped by 0 bases and J by 9 bases; unmatched bases: 7. The CDR3 has 15 residues. The CDR3 nucleotides are TGTGCCAGCAGCTTAGCAGACAGGGGACTATGGCCCCAGCATTTT. Its translation is CASSLADRGLWPQHF.

This clone was seen a few times. The V gene is TRBV28, the J gene TRBJ1-5; tentatively, D is TRBD1 (5 bases). V was cut by 8 bases and J by 2 bases, with 13 bases left in between. CDR3 length: 14 amino acids. The germline gives CDR1 MDHEN, CDR2 SYDVKM. CDR3: CASAQGWGNQPQHF. The CDR3 coding sequence is TGTGCCAGCGCGCAGGGTTGGGGCAATCAGCCCCAGCATTTT.

The genes are TRBV7-2 and TRBJ2-3; D not certain. The CDR3 length is 13 residues. Per germline, CDR1 SGHTA and CDR2 FQGNSA. V shed 5 bases and J shed 5 bases, with 11 bases lying between them. This chain's CDR3 is CASSQQLRDTQYF. The CDR3 DNA reads as TGTGCCAGCAGCCAGCAGCTACGAGATACGCAGTATTTT.

V is TRBV6-4 and J is TRBJ2-3; TRBD1 aligns across 7 bases. The trim removed 3 bases at V and 4 bases at J, leaving 4 bases unmatched. CDR1 and CDR2 from the germline V gene are MRHNA and SNTAGT. The CDR3 runs to 14 residues. CDR3 in DNA: TGTGCCAGCAGTGAAACAGGGGAAGCAGATACGCAGTATTTT. Translating it yields CASSETGEADTQYF.

V gene TRBV27 combines with J gene TRBJ2-1; 10 positions match TRBD2. Per germline, CDR1 MNHEY and CDR2 SMNVEV (reference sequence). The CDR3 is made up of 15 amino acids. Unmatched junction bases numbered 6, after V lost 6 bases and J lost 4 bases. CDR3 loop: CASSLQRGGYNEQFF. CDR3 coding DNA: TGTGCCAGCAGCCTCCAGCGGGGGGGATACAATGAGCAGTTCTTC.

This clone came up a few times. V and J are TRBV5-1 and TRBJ1-4; perhaps TRBD1 as D (5 bases). This CDR3 comprises 15 residues. Germline V gene sequence: CDR1 SGHRS, CDR2 YFSETQ. V was clipped by 2 bases and J by 0 bases, with 8 bases between them. CDR3: CASSFGTATNEKLFF. For the CDR3, the DNA is TGCGCCAGCAGCTTTGGGACGGCAACTAATGAAAAACTGTTTTTT. Looking up the rest from reference TRBV5-1 and TRBJ1-4 gives the full variable domain: KAGVTQTPRYLIKTRGQQVTLSCSPISGHRSVSWYQQTPGQGLQFLFEYFSETQRNKGNFPGRFSGRQFSNSRSEMNVSTLELGDSALYLCASSFGTATNEKLFFGSGTQLSVL.

This clone is labeled medium-sized. At the DNA level, this CDR3 is encoded by other sequences in the same sample as well. This rearrangement joins TRBV6-1 to TRBJ2-7, with D unclear. The CDR3 spans 12 residues. Germline V CDR1 and CDR2: MNHNS, SASEGT. V was cut by 6 bases and J by 3 bases, with 9 bases left in between. In DNA form, the CDR3 reads TGTGCCAGCAGCCCAAGAAGCTACGAGCAGTACTTC. This translates into CASSPRSYEQYF.

V gene TRBV29-1 combines with J gene TRBJ2-1; D remains unclear. Trimming stripped 7 bases from V and 5 bases from J, with 18 bases between. This CDR3 is 14 amino acids long. Germline V CDR1 and CDR2: SQVTM, ANQGSEA. CDR3 in amino acids: CSAYLTLSNNEQFF. CDR3 bases: TGCAGCGCCTATTTGACCCTCAGCAACAATGAGCAGTTCTTC.

The rearrangement uses TRBV6-5 and TRBJ1-2, with a tentative D call TRBD1 (5 bases). The CDR3 has 15 residues. Deletions cut 2 bases from V and 4 bases from J, with 14 bases between. Looked up from germline, CDR1 is MNHEY and CDR2 is SVGAGI. The CDR3 DNA reads as TGTGCCAGCAGTTACGGAGCTGGGGGGGGCTATGGCTACACCTTC. Protein sequence: CASSYGAGGGYGYTF.

V gene TRBV5-1 combines with J gene TRBJ1-1; 7 bases align to TRBD1. Germline values: CDR1 SGHRS, CDR2 YFSETQ. The J segment lost 4 bases and the V segment lost 3 bases, leaving 9 bases of the junction unmatched. The CDR3 extends over 15 amino acids. The CDR3 nucleotides are TGCGCCAGCAGCTCCAACCCCGGGACAGCCACTGAAGCTTTCTTT. Its protein is CASSSNPGTATEAFF.

The V and J genes are TRBV27 and TRBJ2-7, with TRBD2 identical over 9 bases. CDR1 and CDR2 (germline): MNHEY, SMNVEV (reference sequence). The V gene end was trimmed by 1 base and the J gene end by 7 bases; junction bases not matched to a gene: 8. The CDR3 has 15 amino acids. CDR3: CASSLYPAGGGEQYF. The CDR3 bases are TGTGCCAGCAGTTTATACCCAGCGGGAGGAGGAGAGCAGTACTTC.